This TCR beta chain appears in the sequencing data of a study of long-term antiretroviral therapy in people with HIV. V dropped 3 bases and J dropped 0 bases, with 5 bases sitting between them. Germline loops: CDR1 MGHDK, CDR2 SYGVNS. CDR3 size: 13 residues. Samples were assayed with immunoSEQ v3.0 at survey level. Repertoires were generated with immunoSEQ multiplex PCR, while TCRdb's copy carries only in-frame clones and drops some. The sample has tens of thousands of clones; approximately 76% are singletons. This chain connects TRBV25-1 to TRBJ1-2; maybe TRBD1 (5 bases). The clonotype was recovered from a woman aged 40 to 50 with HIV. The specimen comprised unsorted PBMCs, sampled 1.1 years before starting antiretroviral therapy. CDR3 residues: CASSDRANYGYTF. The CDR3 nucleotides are TGTGCCAGCAGTGACAGGGCTAACTATGGCTACACCTTC.